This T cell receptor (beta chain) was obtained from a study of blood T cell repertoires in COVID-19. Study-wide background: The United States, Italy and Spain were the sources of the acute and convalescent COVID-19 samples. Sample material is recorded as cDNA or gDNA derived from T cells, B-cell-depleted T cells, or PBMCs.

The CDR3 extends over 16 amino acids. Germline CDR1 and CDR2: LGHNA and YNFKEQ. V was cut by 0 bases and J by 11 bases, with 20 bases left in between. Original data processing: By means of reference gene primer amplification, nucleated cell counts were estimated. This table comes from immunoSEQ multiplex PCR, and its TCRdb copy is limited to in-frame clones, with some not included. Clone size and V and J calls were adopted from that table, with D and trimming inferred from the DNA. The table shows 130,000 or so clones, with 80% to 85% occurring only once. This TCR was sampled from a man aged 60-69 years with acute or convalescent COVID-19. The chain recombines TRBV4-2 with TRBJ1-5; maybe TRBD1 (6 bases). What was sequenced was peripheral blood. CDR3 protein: CASSQDPSGTSKAQHF. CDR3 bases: TGTGCCAGCAGCCAAGACCCTTCCGGGACATCCAAGGCCCAGCATTTT.